The 29 T cell receptor beta chains given below trace back to one sample, sequenced in a study of T cells in Graves' hyperthyroidism and ophthalmopathy. Amplification of TCR beta CDR3 regions used RNA as the template. The primer set for the first-round RT-PCR of the TCR CDR3 was HTBI. One entry per CDR3 protein, called by TCRdb with MiXCR from the multiplex PCR reads. The data hold about 590,000 distinct CDR3 sequences, with about 14% observed a single time. Sample: blood. The receptor source for this set is a woman under 30 with Graves' ophthalmopathy.

This clonotype was observed many times. The chain is built from TRBV7-2 and TRBJ2-1; 12 bases fit TRBD2. The CDR3 sequence is 16 residues long. The ends lost 8 bases at V and 9 bases at J; junction bases unmatched: 14. The germline V gene has CDR1 SGHTA and CDR2 FQGNSA. CDR3 in DNA: TGTGCCAGCGCGATCTCCTGGACTAGCGGGAAGGGTGAGCAGTTCTTC. Its protein is CASAISWTSGKGEQFF.

This clonotype was found many times. The chain is built from TRBV12-3 or TRBV12-4 and TRBJ2-3; possibly TRBD2 for D (5 bases). The CDR3 is 14 amino acids. With 4 bases removed from V and 6 bases from J, the gap between germline ends came to 14 bases. The CDR3 here is CASSWRARRDTQYF. The CDR3 nucleotides are TGTGCCAGCAGTTGGCGGGCTAGAAGGGATACGCAGTATTTT.

This clonotype showed up many times. The chain carries TRBV2 and TRBJ2-7, with D hard to call. Trimming shortened V by 7 bases and J by 0 bases, and 10 bases separated the two germline ends. CDR3 length equals 13 residues. Germline V lookup: CDR1 SNHLY, CDR2 FYNNEI. The CDR3 sequence: CASIPIFSYEQYF. In nucleotides, the CDR3 is TGTGCCAGCATTCCCATCTTCTCCTACGAGCAGTACTTC.

This clonotype was seen at least ten times. The rearrangement uses TRBV30 and TRBJ2-5; no clear D. The CDR3 has 11 amino acids. Germline values: CDR1 GTSNPN, CDR2 SVGIG (reference sequence). The V end lost 4 bases, the J end lost 6 bases, and 9 bases lay between the germline ends. The chain's CDR3 is CAWTGQKTQYF. CDR3 coding DNA: TGTGCCTGGACAGGTCAGAAGACCCAGTACTTC.

The rearrangement joins TRBV6-1 to TRBJ2-3; the D gene could be TRBD1 or TRBD2 (5 bases each). The CDR3 is made up of 14 amino acids. Per the germline V gene, CDR1 is MNHNS and CDR2 is SASEGT. Trimming stripped 3 bases from V and 2 bases from J, with 9 bases between. This chain's CDR3 is CASSDMGDTDTQYF. CDR3 coding DNA: TGTGCCAGCAGTGATATGGGGGACACAGATACGCAGTATTTT.

This clonotype was observed at least ten times. The rearrangement uses TRBV3-1 and TRBJ2-3; a possible D gene is TRBD2 (6 bases). Trimming removed 3 bases at V and 3 bases at J, with 16 bases between. There are 16 residues in the CDR3. The germline V gene encodes CDR1 LGHDT and CDR2 YNNKEL (reference sequence). CDR3 protein: CASSHSRVAVTDTQYF. The DNA for the CDR3 is TGTGCCAGCAGCCATTCGAGGGTAGCGGTTACAGATACGCAGTATTTT.

In its sample, this clonotype was seen many times. The V and J genes are TRBV3-1 and TRBJ2-3; D is unclear. The CDR3 is 11 residues long. V was shortened by 2 bases and J by 3 bases, with 0 bases between the two germline ends. The germline gives CDR1 LGHDT, CDR2 YNNKEL (reference sequence). CDR3 DNA: TGTGCCAGCAGCCAAACAGATACGCAGTATTTT. This codes for CASSQTDTQYF.

This clonotype was seen a few times. The chain joins TRBV10-3 to TRBJ1-3; D call uncertain. CDR1 and CDR2 from the germline V gene are ENHRY and SYGVKD. The CDR3 extends over 14 amino acids. V was cut by 5 bases and J by 0 bases, with 8 bases left in between. The CDR3: CAISRDPSGNTIYF. In nucleotides, the CDR3 is TGTGCCATCAGTAGGGATCCCTCTGGAAACACCATATATTTT.

This rearrangement joins TRBV25-1 to TRBJ1-1, with 7 bases aligning to TRBD1. With 3 bases clipped from V and 3 bases from J, the junction kept 4 bases outside the gene matches. The CDR3 is made up of 14 amino acids. Germline lookup yields CDR1 MGHDK and CDR2 SYGVNS. CDR3: CASSDRGPYTEAFF. The CDR3 DNA follows: TGTGCCAGCAGTGATAGGGGGCCGTACACTGAAGCTTTCTTT. The complete variable domain, with remaining parts taken from reference TRBV25-1 and TRBJ1-1, reads EADIYQTPRYLVIGTGKKITLECSQTMGHDKMYWYQQDPGMELHLIHYSYGVNSTEKGDLSSESTVSRIRTEHFPLTLESARPSHTSQYLCASSDRGPYTEAFFGQGTRLTVV.

In this sample, this clonotype turned up a few times. The V and J genes are TRBV28 and TRBJ2-7; 8 bases map to TRBD2. Per germline, CDR1 MDHEN and CDR2 SYDVKM. The junction had 8 bases not matched to a gene; V was cut back by 5 bases and J by 2 bases. The CDR3 has 15 amino acids. The CDR3 loop is CASSRGGGQAYEQYF. CDR3 coding DNA: TGTGCCAGCAGTCGGGGGGGAGGTCAAGCCTACGAGCAGTACTTC. Complete variable domain (other parts from reference TRBV28 and TRBJ2-7): DVKVTQSSRYLVKRTGEKVFLECVQDMDHENMFWYRQDPGLGLRLIYFSYDVKMKEKGDIPEGYSVSREKKERFSLILESASTNQTSMYLCASSRGGGQAYEQYFGPGTRLTVT.

This sequence joins TRBV20-1 and TRBJ1-1; D remains unclear. The V gene lost 5 bases and the J gene lost 5 bases, with 12 bases spanning the gap. Looked up from germline, CDR1 is DFQATT and CDR2 is SNEGSKA (reference sequence). The CDR3 is 12 amino acids. CDR3 residues: CSAPSRKTEAFF. The CDR3 DNA is TGCAGTGCTCCTAGCCGGAAAACTGAAGCTTTCTTT.

This clonotype was counted between two and nine times. This chain uses TRBV30 with TRBJ2-7; 10 bases map to TRBD1. The CDR3 loop spans 14 amino acids. The germline V gene has CDR1 GTSNPN and CDR2 SVGIG (reference sequence). V dropped 1 base and J dropped 5; count of bases not matched to a gene: 5. In DNA, the CDR3 is TGTGCCTGGAGTGCGGGACAGGGGTTCGACGAGCAGTACTTC. It encodes CAWSAGQGFDEQYF.

This chain joins TRBV12-3 or TRBV12-4 and TRBJ2-7; 9 bases are a match to TRBD2. The trim removed 5 bases at V and 3 bases at J, leaving 8 bases unmatched. CDR3 length: 15 amino acids. This CDR3 is CASSLPPSGVYEQYF. The CDR3 nucleotides read TGTGCCAGCAGTCTACCTCCTAGCGGGGTCTACGAGCAGTACTTC.

This clonotype was recorded a few times. With a much larger clone just one base away, this may be a read error. The chain combines TRBV7-9 with TRBJ2-3, with 10 nucleotides matching TRBD1. This CDR3 spans 13 amino acids. V shed 7 bases and J 4 bases; nucleotides not matched to a gene: 2. The V gene's germline CDR1 is SEHNR and CDR2 FQNEAQ (reference sequence). The CDR3 spells CASKGQGADTQYF. CDR3 nucleotide sequence: TGTGCCAGCAAAGGACAGGGGGCAGATACGCAGTATTTT.

This clonotype was detected only a few times. This sequence joins TRBV6-2 or TRBV6-3 and TRBJ2-3; 8 positions match TRBD2. Germline V gives CDR1 MNHEY, CDR2 SVGEGT. This CDR3 spans 16 amino acids. The V gene end was trimmed by 0 bases and the J gene end by 5 bases; junction bases not matched to a gene: 7. The DNA of the CDR3 is TGTGCCAGCAGTTACTCAGAAGCGGGAGCGGGAGATACGCAGTATTTT. Its protein product is CASSYSEAGAGDTQYF.

This clonotype occurred a few times. The V and J genes are TRBV20-1 and TRBJ1-2; perhaps TRBD1 as D (6 bases). V was shortened by 0 bases and J by 2 bases, with 16 bases between the two germline ends. Per germline, CDR1 DFQATT and CDR2 SNEGSKA (reference sequence). This CDR3 contains 16 residues. The CDR3 nucleotides are TGCAGTGCTAGAGAGGTGGGAAAAGGGACAAACTATGGCTACACCTTC. This gives the protein CSAREVGKGTNYGYTF.

This clonotype was observed many times. This chain joins TRBV5-8 and TRBJ2-5, with TRBD2 matching over 12 bases. CDR1 and CDR2 from the germline V gene are SGHTS and YDEGEE. The V and J ends lost 4 bases and 2 bases, in that order; junction bases with no gene match: 0. The CDR3 length is 14 residues. Here the CDR3 reads CASSGTSGQETQYF. The CDR3 bases are TGTGCCAGCAGCGGGACTAGCGGGCAAGAGACCCAGTACTTC. The entire variable domain, with the rest obtained from reference TRBV5-8 and TRBJ2-5, is as follows: EAGVTQSPTHLIKTRGQQATLRCSPISGHTSVYWYQQALGLGLQFLLWYDEGEERNRGNFPPRFSGRQFPNYSSELNVNALELEDSALYLCASSGTSGQETQYFGPGTRLLVL.

Ten or more counts support this clonotype. This rearrangement joins TRBV28 to TRBJ1-2, with 8 bases fitting TRBD1. In germline, CDR1 is MDHEN, CDR2 SYDVKM. The length of the CDR3 is 13 residues. V was pared by 5 bases and J by 4 bases, with 3 bases of the junction left unmatched. CDR3 sequence reads: CASSPTGGYGYTF. DNA of the CDR3: TGTGCCAGCAGTCCCACAGGGGGCTATGGCTACACCTTC.

This clonotype was detected ten times or more. The chain uses TRBV6-6 and TRBJ1-5; no definite D call. From germline, CDR1 is MNHNY and CDR2 SVGAGI (reference sequence). The CDR3 is made up of 15 amino acids. Trimming left V 0 bases short and J 4 bases short, with 10 bases between. CDR3 nucleotides: TGTGCCAGCAGTTACTCGGGCGGCCCTAATCAGCCCCAGCATTTT. It translates to CASSYSGGPNQPQHF.

A few counts support this clonotype. The chain is built from TRBV4-1 and TRBJ2-7; D tentatively fits TRBD1 or TRBD2 (6 bases each). CDR3 length equals 16 residues. Germline-derived CDR1 and CDR2 are MGHRA and YSYEKL. V dropped 0 bases and J dropped 4 bases, with 16 bases sitting between them. Here the CDR3 reads CASSQELTGGQYEQYF. CDR3 sequence (DNA): TGCGCCAGCAGCCAAGAGTTGACAGGAGGGCAGTACGAGCAGTACTTC.

Comment on this clonotype: With a much larger clone just one base away, this may be a read error. The genes are TRBV11-2 and TRBJ2-1; 15 bases line up with TRBD2. The length of the CDR3 is 17 residues. CDR1 and CDR2 from the germline V gene are SGHAT and FQNNGV. DNA of the CDR3: TGTACCAGCAAGGGACTAGCGGGAGGCCGTTCCTACAATGAGCAGTTCTTC. It translates to CTSKGLAGGRSYNEQFF.

The V gene is TRBV5-4, the J gene TRBJ2-2; 7 nucleotides agree with TRBD2. The trim removed 1 base at V and 7 bases at J, leaving 4 bases unmatched. The germline V gene encodes CDR1 SGHNT and CDR2 YYREEE (reference sequence). The CDR3 runs 14 residues. As DNA, the CDR3 is TGTGCCAGCAGCTTGAGCGGGAAGATCGGGGAGCTGTTTTTT. Protein: CASSLSGKIGELFF.

This rearrangement joins TRBV6-2 or TRBV6-3 to TRBJ2-2; no clear D. The CDR3 consists of 12 residues. Germline assignment: CDR1 MNHEY and CDR2 SVGEGT. Trimming shortened V by 5 bases and J by 5 bases, and 6 bases separated the two germline ends. The CDR3, as DNA: TGTGCCAGCAGTAAAGGGACCGGGGAGCTGTTTTTT. Translated, it gives CASSKGTGELFF.

This clonotype turned up a few times. The rearrangement joins TRBV2 to TRBJ2-5; 7 positions agree with TRBD1. Germline CDR1 is SNHLY and CDR2 is FYNNEI. This CDR3 comprises 13 residues. J gave up 5 bases and V 7 bases, and 7 bases lay outside the gene matches. The DNA for the CDR3 is TGTGCCAGCACACAGGGGCTCCGGGAGACCCAGTACTTC. This codes for CASTQGLRETQYF.

J is TRBJ2-1 and V is TRBV5-4, with 10 bases fitting TRBD1. The CDR3 runs to 17 residues. CDR1 is SGHNT and CDR2 is YYREEE in the germline V gene (reference sequence). Trimming at V came to 4 bases and at J to 2 bases, leaving 9 bases not matched to a gene. CDR3 coding DNA: TGTGCCAGCAGCCTACCGACAGGGGGCAAGACCTACAATGAGCAGTTCTTC. Amino acid sequence: CASSLPTGGKTYNEQFF.

A few counts support this clonotype. The chain recombines TRBV12-3 or TRBV12-4 with TRBJ2-5, with D tentatively TRBD1 (8 bases). This CDR3 region has 18 residues. With 5 bases removed from V and 0 bases from J, the gap between germline ends came to 22 bases. DNA for the CDR3: TGTGCCAGCAGTCCAGAGCGTGGGGGGGACAGGAACCAAGAGACCCAGTACTTC. This sequence encodes CASSPERGGDRNQETQYF.

This chain connects TRBV7-9 to TRBJ1-2; the D is unclear. Trimming shortened V by 5 bases and J by 4 bases, and 8 bases separated the two germline ends. CDR1 and CDR2 (germline): SEHNR, FQNEAQ (reference sequence). The CDR3 runs to 12 residues. CDR3 protein: CASSPRAYGYTF. CDR3 in DNA: TGTGCCAGCAGCCCTCGGGCCTATGGCTACACCTTC.

The CDR3 region has the DNA TGTGCCAGTCAGGGGAGTGAGACCCAGTACTTC. Translation: CASQGSETQYF. The rearrangement joins TRBV19 to TRBJ2-5, with a tentative D call TRBD1 (6 bases). V shed 8 bases and J shed 5 bases, with 9 bases lying between them. The germline V gene has CDR1 LNHDA and CDR2 SQIVND (reference sequence). This CDR3 has 11 residues.

The rearrangement joins TRBV27 to TRBJ2-2; 8 nucleotides line up with TRBD2. CDR1 and CDR2 from the germline V gene are MNHEY and SMNVEV (reference sequence). There are 17 residues in the CDR3. J gave up 1 base and V 8 bases, and 12 bases lay outside the gene matches. The CDR3 bases are TGTGCCAGCGCCCGATTAGGACTAGCTCTGAACACCGGGGAGCTGTTTTTT. As protein: CASARLGLALNTGELFF.